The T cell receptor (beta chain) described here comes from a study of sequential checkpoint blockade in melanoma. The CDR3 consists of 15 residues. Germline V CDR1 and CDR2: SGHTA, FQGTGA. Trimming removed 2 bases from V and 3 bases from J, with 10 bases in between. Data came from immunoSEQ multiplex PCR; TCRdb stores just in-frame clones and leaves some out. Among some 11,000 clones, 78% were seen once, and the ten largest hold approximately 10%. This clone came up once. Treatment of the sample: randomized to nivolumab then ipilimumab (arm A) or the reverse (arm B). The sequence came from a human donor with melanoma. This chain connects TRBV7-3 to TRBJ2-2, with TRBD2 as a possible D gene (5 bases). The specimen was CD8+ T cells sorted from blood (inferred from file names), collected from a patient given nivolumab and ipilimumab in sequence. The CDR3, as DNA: TGTGCCAGCAGCTTACGGGGATATGACACCGGGGAGCTGTTTTTT. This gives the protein CASSLRGYDTGELFF.